The 4 T cell receptor beta chains in this list originate from one sample, sequenced in a study of shared clonotypes between healthy human individuals. Only in-frame clones appear in the TCRdb table, and some are missing; sequencing was by immunoSEQ multiplex PCR. The sample lists approximately 640,000 clones; 72% were seen once. Sequenced sample: memory CD4+ T cells sorted from blood. Subset here: CD45RA-negative fraction. These receptors all come from a woman in her 30s in good health.

V gene TRBV5-1 combines with J gene TRBJ1-2; D ambiguous. Looked up from germline, CDR1 is SGHRS and CDR2 is YFSETQ. Trimming stripped 3 bases from V and 4 bases from J, with 16 bases between. This CDR3 spans 15 amino acids. The CDR3 spells CASSYDPSRVYGYTF. For the CDR3, the DNA is TGCGCCAGCAGCTACGACCCGTCGAGGGTCTATGGCTACACCTTC.

The chain uses TRBV7-2 and TRBJ2-3; 8 bases map to TRBD2. The CDR3 is 16 residues long. Per the germline V gene, CDR1 is SGHTA and CDR2 is FQGNSA. Germline trimming cut 3 bases from V and 1 base from J; bases unmatched to any gene: 6. The CDR3 loop is CASSFGSLAGTDTQYF. Written as DNA, the CDR3 is TGTGCCAGCAGCTTCGGGTCACTAGCGGGCACAGATACGCAGTATTTT.

The CDR3 DNA reads as TGTGCCAGCAGTTGGACAGGGAGGAATGAAAAACTGTTTTTT. Its protein is CASSWTGRNEKLFF. V and J are TRBV28 and TRBJ1-4, with 8 bases identical to TRBD1. Germline CDR1 reads MDHEN; CDR2 reads SYDVKM. CDR3 length: 14 residues. V was pared by 4 bases and J by 5 bases, with 3 bases of the junction left unmatched.

This clone was seen just once. This chain uses TRBV9 with TRBJ2-1, with TRBD2 identical over 11 bases. Germline CDR1 reads SGDLS; CDR2 reads YYNGEE. The CDR3 spans 16 residues. After removal of 0 bases from V and 6 bases from J, the junction contained 5 bases not matched to a gene. The CDR3 coding sequence is TGTGCCAGCAGCGTAGCTGGGCTAGCGGGGGGCAATGAGCAGTTCTTC. It specifies CASSVAGLAGGNEQFF.